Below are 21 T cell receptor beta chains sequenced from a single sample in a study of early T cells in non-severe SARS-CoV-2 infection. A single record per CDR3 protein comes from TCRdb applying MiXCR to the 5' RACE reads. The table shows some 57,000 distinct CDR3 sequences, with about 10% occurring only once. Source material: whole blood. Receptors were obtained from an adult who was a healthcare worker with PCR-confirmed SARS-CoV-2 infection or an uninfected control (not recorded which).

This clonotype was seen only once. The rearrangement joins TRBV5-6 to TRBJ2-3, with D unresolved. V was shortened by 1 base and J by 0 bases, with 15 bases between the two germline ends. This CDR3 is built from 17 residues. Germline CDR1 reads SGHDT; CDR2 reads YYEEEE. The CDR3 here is CASSLLGRLLSTDTQYF. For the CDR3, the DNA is TGTGCCAGCAGCTTGTTAGGCAGGCTCCTTAGCACAGATACGCAGTATTTT.

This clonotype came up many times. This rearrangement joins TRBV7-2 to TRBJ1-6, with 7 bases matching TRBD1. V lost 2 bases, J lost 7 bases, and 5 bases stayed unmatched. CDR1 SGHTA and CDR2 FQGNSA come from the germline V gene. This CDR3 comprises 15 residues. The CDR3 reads CASSLLGGQNSPLHF. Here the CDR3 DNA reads TGTGCCAGCAGCTTATTAGGGGGACAGAATTCACCCCTCCACTTT.

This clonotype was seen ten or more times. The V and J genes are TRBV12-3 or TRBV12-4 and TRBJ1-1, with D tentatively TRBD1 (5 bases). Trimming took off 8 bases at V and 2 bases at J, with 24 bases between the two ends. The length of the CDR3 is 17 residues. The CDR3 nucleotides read TGTGCCAGCCGCCCCGGGGGGGGTTCCGAGGGTAACACTGAAGCTTTCTTT. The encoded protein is CASRPGGGSEGNTEAFF.

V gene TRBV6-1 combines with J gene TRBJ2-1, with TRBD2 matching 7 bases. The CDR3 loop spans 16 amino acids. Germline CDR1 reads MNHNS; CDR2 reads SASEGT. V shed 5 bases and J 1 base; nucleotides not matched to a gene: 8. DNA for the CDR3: TGTGCCAGCAGTCATCTTTCGGGACTATCCTACAATGAGCAGTTCTTC. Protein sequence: CASSHLSGLSYNEQFF.

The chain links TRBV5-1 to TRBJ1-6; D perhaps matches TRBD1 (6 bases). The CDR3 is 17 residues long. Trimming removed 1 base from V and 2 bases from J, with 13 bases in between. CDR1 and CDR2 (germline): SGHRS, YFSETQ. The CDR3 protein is CASSLPQGSTYNSPLHF. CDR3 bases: TGCGCCAGCAGCTTGCCACAGGGATCGACCTATAATTCACCCCTCCACTTT.

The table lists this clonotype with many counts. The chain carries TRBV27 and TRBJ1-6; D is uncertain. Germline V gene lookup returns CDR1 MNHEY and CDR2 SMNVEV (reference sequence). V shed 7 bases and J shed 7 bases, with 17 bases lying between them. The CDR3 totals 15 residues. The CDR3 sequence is CASTLLPGSNSPLHF. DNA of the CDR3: TGTGCCAGCACCCTACTACCGGGCAGCAATTCACCCCTCCACTTT.

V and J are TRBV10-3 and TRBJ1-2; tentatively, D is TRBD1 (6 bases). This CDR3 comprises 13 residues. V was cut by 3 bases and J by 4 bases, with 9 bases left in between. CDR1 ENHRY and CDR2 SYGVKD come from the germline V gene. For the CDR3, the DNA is TGTGCCATCAGTGATTCGGGGGCCTATGGCTACACCTTC. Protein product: CAISDSGAYGYTF.

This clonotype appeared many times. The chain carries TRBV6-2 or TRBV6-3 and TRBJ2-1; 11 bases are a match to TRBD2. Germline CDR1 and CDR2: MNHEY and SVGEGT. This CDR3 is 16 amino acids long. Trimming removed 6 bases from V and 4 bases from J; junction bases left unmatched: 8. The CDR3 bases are TGTGCCAGCAGCCGCCTCACTAGCGGGGGTTACAATGAGCAGTTCTTC. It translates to CASSRLTSGGYNEQFF.

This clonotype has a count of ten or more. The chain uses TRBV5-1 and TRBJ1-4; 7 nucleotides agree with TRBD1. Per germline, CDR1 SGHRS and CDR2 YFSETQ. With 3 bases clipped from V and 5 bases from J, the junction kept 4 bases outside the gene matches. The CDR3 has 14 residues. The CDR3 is CASSSPGQNEKLFF. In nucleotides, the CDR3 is TGCGCCAGCAGCTCACCGGGACAGAATGAAAAACTGTTTTTT.

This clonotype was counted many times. The CDR3 DNA reads TGTGCCAGCAGCTTTCGCCATCCCGGGGGGGAGACCCAGTACTTC. It yields the protein CASSFRHPGGETQYF. The rearrangement links TRBV7-2 to TRBJ2-5, with 7 bases identical to TRBD2. This CDR3 region has 15 residues. Germline-derived CDR1 and CDR2 are SGHTA and FQGNSA. Trimming cost V 3 bases and J 5 bases; bases outside gene matches: 9. The full variable domain, with the rest looked up from reference TRBV7-2 and TRBJ2-5, is GAGVSQSPSNKVTEKGKDVELRCDPISGHTALYWYRQSLGQGLEFLIYFQGNSAPDKSGLPSDRFSAERTGGSVSTLTIQRTQQEDSAVYLCASSFRHPGGETQYFGPGTRLLVL.

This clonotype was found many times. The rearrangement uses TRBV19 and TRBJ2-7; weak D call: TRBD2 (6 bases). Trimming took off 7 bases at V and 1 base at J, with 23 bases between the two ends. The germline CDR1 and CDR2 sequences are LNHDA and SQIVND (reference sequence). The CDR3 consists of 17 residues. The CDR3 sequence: CASIVLIGGIGSYEQYF. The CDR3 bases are TGTGCCAGTATAGTCCTTATTGGCGGGATTGGTTCCTACGAGCAGTACTTC.

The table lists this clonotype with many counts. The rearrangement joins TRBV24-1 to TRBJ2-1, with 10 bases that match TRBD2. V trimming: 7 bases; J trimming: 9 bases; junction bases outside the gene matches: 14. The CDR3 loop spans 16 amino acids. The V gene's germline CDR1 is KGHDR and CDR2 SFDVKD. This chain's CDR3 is CATSDPSGGQSGEQFF. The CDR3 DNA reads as TGTGCCACCAGCGATCCTAGCGGGGGACAGTCTGGTGAGCAGTTCTTC.

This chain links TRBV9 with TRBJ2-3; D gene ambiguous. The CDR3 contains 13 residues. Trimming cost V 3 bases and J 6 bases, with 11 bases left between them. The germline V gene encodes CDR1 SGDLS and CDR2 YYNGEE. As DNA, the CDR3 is TGTGCCAGCAGCGCGACAACGTCTGATACGCAGTATTTT. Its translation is CASSATTSDTQYF.

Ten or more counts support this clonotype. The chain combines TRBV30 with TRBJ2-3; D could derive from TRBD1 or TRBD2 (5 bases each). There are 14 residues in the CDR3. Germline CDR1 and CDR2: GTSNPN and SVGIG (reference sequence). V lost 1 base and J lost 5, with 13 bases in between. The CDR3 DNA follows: TGTGCCTGGAGTGGGGACGGGGTAAGAGATACGCAGTATTTT. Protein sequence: CAWSGDGVRDTQYF.

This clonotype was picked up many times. The CDR3 loop is CASSLKDTQYF. DNA of the CDR3: TGTGCCAGCAGTTTAAAAGATACGCAGTATTTT. J is TRBJ2-3 and V is TRBV28; D uncertain. The CDR3 length is 11 residues. Trimming cost V 2 bases and J 5 bases, with 2 bases left between them. CDR1 is MDHEN and CDR2 is SYDVKM in the germline V gene.

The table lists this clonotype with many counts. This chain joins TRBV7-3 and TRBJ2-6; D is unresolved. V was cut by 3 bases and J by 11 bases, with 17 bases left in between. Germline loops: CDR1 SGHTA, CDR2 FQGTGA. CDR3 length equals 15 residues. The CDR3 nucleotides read TGTGCCAGCAGCTTCAGCTTCATCCCAGGACACGTCCTGACTTTC. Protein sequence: CASSFSFIPGHVLTF.

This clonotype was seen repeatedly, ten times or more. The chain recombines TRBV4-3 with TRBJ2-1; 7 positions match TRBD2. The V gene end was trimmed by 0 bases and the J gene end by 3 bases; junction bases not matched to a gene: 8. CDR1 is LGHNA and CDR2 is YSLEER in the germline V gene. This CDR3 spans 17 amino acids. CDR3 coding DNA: TGCGCCAGCAGCCAAGATGGCCCTAGGGAGGGCTACAATGAGCAGTTCTTC. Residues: CASSQDGPREGYNEQFF.

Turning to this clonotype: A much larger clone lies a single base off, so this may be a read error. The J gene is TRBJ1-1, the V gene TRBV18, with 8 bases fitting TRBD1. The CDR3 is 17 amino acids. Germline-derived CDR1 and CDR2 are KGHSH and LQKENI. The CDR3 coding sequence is TGTGCCACCTCACCGACCGGACAGGGAAGGTTGGGCACTGAAGCTTTCTTT. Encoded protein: CATSPTGQGRLGTEAFF.

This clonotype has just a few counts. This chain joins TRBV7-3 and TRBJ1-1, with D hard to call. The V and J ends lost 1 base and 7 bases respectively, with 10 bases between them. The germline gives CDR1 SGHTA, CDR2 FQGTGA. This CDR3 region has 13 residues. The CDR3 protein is CASSLSRDSEAFF. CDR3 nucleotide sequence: TGTGCCAGCAGCTTAAGTAGGGATAGTGAAGCTTTCTTT.

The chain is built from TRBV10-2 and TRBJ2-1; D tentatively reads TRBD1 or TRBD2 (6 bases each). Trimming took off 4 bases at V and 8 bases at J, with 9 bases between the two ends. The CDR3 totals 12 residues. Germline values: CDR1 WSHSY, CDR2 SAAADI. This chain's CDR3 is CASSAGGYEQFF. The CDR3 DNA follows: TGCGCCAGCAGTGCCGGGGGCTATGAGCAGTTCTTC.

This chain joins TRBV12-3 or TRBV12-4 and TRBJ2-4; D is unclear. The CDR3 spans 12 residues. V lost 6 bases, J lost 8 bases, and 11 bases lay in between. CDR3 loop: CASRHMGDIQYF. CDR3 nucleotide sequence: TGTGCCAGCAGGCACATGGGTGACATTCAGTACTTC.